This T cell receptor (beta chain) was recovered during a study of prognosis after radiotherapy for stage I lung cancer (dated by TCRdb to about 2021). Regarding the research as a whole: Between early 2018 and early 2019, under 20 stage I NSCLC patients were enrolled in Nanjing, China. The study sequenced around 40 blood samples from about 20 patients, one before and one after SBRT per patient. Stage I lung tumors that were newly diagnosed and primary were found in around 15 patients, while a few patients had oligometastatic NSCLC after surgical resection of the primary tumor. This study profiled peripheral blood TCR beta repertoires from stage I NSCLC patients before and after stereotactic body radiotherapy and linked the repertoires to distant failure. Tumor histology was squamous cell carcinoma in over 5 patients and adenocarcinoma in more than 10. Concurrent therapy was not administered to any patient alongside SBRT. The cohort comprised around 14 men and about six women with a median age of almost 75 years, ranging from about 53 to 85 years. All patients were regarded as medically inoperable, because of comorbidities in 12 patients and refusal of surgery in more than 5 patients. SBRT was delivered in 3 to 5 fractions with a biologically effective dose of at least 100 Gy, and image-guided IMRT or VMAT was used for delivery. Distant metastases were developed by four of the 19 patients after SBRT, at a median of about seven months, whereas no significant progression was observed in the other 15 patients. General study outcomes and caveats: Limitations of the study included a small cohort and short follow-up, and the study findings need independent validation. Whether the expanded TCR clones were tumor-specific was not determined. No adjustment for multiple comparisons was applied to any of the reported P values. TRBV and TRBJ usage frequencies reportedly differed by metastasis status, in two V genes at baseline and in roughly ten V and two J genes after SBRT. Unique TCR clone counts fell after SBRT (median around 11,000 before versus several thousand after; Wilcoxon paired P=0.011). Post-SBRT Shannon entropy and its change from baseline were lower in patients who developed distant metastases; baseline Shannon entropy was not associated with metastases.

This clonotype was seen at least ten times. Its recognized antigen is unknown. Per-base quality was not reported, and no clone a single base away is much larger than it. Two rounds of multiplex PCR on genomic DNA were used to amplify the TCR beta CDR3 region. In the first PCR round, primers specific to each TRBV and TRBJ gene were used, and the primer sequences were filed in Chinese patent CN105087789A. Universal primers were used in the second PCR round. The Roche High Pure PCR Template Preparation Kit was used to extract genomic DNA from frozen PBMCs. Libraries were sequenced paired-end with 151 bp reads on an Illumina HiSeq 3000. As for the original processing: CutAdapt was used to remove raw reads lacking the multiplex PCR primer sequences. PEAR was used to merge high-quality paired reads into contigs. MiXCR assigned TRB V, D and J gene segments to each contig by aligning to reference sequences. CDR3 sequences were clustered by base quality and sequence similarity to remove sequencing errors. Diversity was calculated as Shannon entropy divided by the natural log of the number of productive TCR sequences. Clonality was computed as one minus the ratio of Shannon entropy to the natural log of the number of unique clonotypes. The Youden index of ROC curves was used to select progression-free survival cut-offs for repertoire metrics, and analyses were performed in R 3.5.3. TCRdb reprocessing: public reads trimmed at Q25 with fastp, clones called with MiXCR, in-frame beta chains kept. Duplicate CDR3 protein sequences are folded into a single record with the most common DNA and genes. These V and J calls are TCRdb output, not the study's own analysis. Here the sample has fewer than 20,000 distinct CDR3 sequences; roughly 47% occur a single time. Together, the top ten hold approximately 39% of the sample.

Spanning cysteine to phenylalanine, the CDR3 consists of 15 amino acids. Only the CDR3 DNA is retained, 45 bases long and in frame from the first base. V is clipped by 1 base and J by 5 bases, and the sequence between their germline boundaries is 14 bases long. As encoded in the germline V gene, CDR1 is SGHTA while CDR2 is FQGNSA. All patients had node-negative disease on CT and PET/CT, and none had a history of other malignancies or had previously received chemotherapy or radiotherapy. About 6.4 milliliters of peripheral venous blood were drawn into EDTA tubes at each of two time points. Ficoll-Paque Plus density-gradient centrifugation was used to isolate PBMCs. Right after collection, samples were placed at -80 degrees C and kept there until analysis.

The receptor chain draws on TRBV7-2 and TRBJ2-5, with a tentative D gene TRBD2 over 7 matching bases. The sequence derives from a donor over 45 with non-small cell lung cancer. Sequenced material: PBMCs, taken before or after stereotactic body radiation therapy (not recorded which). The CDR3 protein sequence reads: CASSLGGGDGETQYF. The base sequence is TGTGCCAGCAGCTTAGGCGGGGGCGATGGGGAGACCCAGTACTTC. The full variable domain, with segments outside the CDR3 supplied by the reference TRBV7-2 and TRBJ2-5 proteins, appears as GAGVSQSPSNKVTEKGKDVELRCDPISGHTALYWYRQSLGQGLEFLIYFQGNSAPDKSGLPSDRFSAERTGGSVSTLTIQRTQQEDSAVYLCASSLGGGDGETQYFGPGTRLLVL.